This T cell receptor beta chain appears in the sequencing data of a study of technical replicates of blood from four donors. The data were produced by immunoSEQ multiplex PCR, yet TCRdb's version contains in-frame clones alone and is incomplete. The sample consists of about 73,000 clones, roughly 93% of them appearing once. This clone came up once. The source material was T cells isolated from PBMCs. The clonotype was recovered from a human donor in good health.

The CDR3 spells CASSLSVLGGTSTDTQYF. DNA for the CDR3: TGTGCCAGCAGTTTATCGGTGCTCGGGGGGACTAGCACAGATACGCAGTATTTT. The V call is TRBV28, the J call TRBJ2-3, with TRBD2 matching 7 bases. The germline gives CDR1 MDHEN, CDR2 SYDVKM. After removal of 1 base from V and 0 bases from J, the junction contained 10 bases not matched to a gene. The CDR3 contains 18 residues.